This T cell receptor (beta chain) stems from a study of T cell responses to AZD1222 COVID-19 vaccine. Study-level findings and limits: CD4 TCRs covered the whole spike, strongest at regions 160-218 and 743-854. Clonal diversity was possibly underestimated, and the donors were mostly white British, with more females.

Germline V CDR1 and CDR2: SGHDT, YYEEEE. With V trimmed by 1 base and J by 2 bases, 4 bases remained unmatched. The CDR3 runs 15 residues. Assay used: immunoSEQ multiplex PCR; TCRdb lists only in-frame clones, some missing. There are tens of thousands of clones in the sample; about 82% occur only once, and 8.7% lies in the top ten. Concerning this clone itself: The antigen remains undetermined.

The TCR sequence derives from an adult in good health. The chain recombines TRBV5-6 with TRBJ2-7, with 9 nucleotides matching TRBD2. The source was peripheral blood, collected on day 0 of AZD1222 vaccination. The CDR3 reads CASSLQASGAYEQYF. CDR3 in DNA: TGTGCCAGCAGCTTGCAGGCTAGCGGGGCCTACGAGCAGTACTTC.